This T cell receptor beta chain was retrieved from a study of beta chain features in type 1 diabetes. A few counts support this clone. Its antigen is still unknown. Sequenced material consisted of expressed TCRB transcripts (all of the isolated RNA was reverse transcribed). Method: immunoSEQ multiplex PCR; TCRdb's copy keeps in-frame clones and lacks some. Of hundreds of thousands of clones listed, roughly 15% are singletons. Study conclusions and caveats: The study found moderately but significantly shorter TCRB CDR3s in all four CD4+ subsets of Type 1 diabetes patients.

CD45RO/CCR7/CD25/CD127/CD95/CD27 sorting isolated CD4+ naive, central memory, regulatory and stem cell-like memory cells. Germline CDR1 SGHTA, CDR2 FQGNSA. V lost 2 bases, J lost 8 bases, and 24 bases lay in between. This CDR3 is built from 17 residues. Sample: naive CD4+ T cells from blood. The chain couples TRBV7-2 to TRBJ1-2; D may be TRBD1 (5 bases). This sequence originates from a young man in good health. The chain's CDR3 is CASSLRQPRGREGGYTF. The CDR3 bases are TGTGCCAGCAGCTTAAGACAGCCCAGAGGGAGAGAAGGGGGCTACACCTTC. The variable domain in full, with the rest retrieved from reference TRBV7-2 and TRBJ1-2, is GAGVSQSPSNKVTEKGKDVELRCDPISGHTALYWYRQSLGQGLEFLIYFQGNSAPDKSGLPSDRFSAERTGGSVSTLTIQRTQQEDSAVYLCASSLRQPRGREGGYTFGSGTRLTVV.